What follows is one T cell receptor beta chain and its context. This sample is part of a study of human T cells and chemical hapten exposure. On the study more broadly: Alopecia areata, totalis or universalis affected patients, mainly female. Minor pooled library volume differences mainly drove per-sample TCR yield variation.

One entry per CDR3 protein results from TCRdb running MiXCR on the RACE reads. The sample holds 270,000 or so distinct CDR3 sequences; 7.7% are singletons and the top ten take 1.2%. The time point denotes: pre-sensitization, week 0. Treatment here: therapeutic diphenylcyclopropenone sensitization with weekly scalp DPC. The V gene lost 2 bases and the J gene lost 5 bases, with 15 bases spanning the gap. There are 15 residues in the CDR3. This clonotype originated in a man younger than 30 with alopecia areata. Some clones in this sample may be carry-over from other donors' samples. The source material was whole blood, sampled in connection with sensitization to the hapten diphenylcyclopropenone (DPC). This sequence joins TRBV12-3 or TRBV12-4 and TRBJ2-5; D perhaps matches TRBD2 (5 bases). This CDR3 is CASSLWTPIGETQYF. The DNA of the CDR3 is TGTGCCAGCAGTTTATGGACTCCCATTGGGGAGACCCAGTACTTC.